These 10 T cell receptor beta chains came from one sample sequenced in a study of shared clonotypes between healthy human individuals. Sequencing used immunoSEQ multiplex PCR; TCRdb keeps in-frame clones, though not all of them. The profile shows approximately 2.5 million clones, over 85% of them singletons. The source material was naive CD4+ T cells from PBMCs. Described subset: CD45RA+ positively selected. These receptors were collected from a young man in good health. Some clones in this sample may be carry-over from other donors' samples.

The chain carries TRBV6-5 and TRBJ2-1; 7 bases are a match to TRBD2. The CDR3 sequence is 16 residues long. After removal of 4 bases from V and 8 bases from J, the junction contained 14 bases not matched to a gene. Germline V CDR1 and CDR2: MNHEY, SVGAGI. CDR3 nucleotide sequence: TGTGCCAGCAGTTCCCATGCGGGAGATCGGAGGGATGAGCAGTTCTTC. Protein sequence: CASSSHAGDRRDEQFF.

The V gene is TRBV7-2, the J gene TRBJ2-3; TRBD2 matches 12 bases. With 5 bases clipped from V and 6 bases from J, the junction kept 12 bases outside the gene matches. This CDR3 spans 17 amino acids. Looked up from germline, CDR1 is SGHTA and CDR2 is FQGNSA. The CDR3 DNA follows: TGTGCCAGCAGCCCACTTACTAGCGGGAGGAGGGGCGATACGCAGTATTTT. Protein product: CASSPLTSGRRGDTQYF.

This clone was seen only once. The genes are TRBV30 and TRBJ1-1, with D possibly matching TRBD1 (6 bases). The CDR3 is 13 residues long. V lost 5 bases to trimming and J lost 6 bases, with 16 bases between them. The germline gives CDR1 GTSNPN, CDR2 SVGIG (reference sequence). The chain's CDR3 is CAWGFYGGPEAFF. The CDR3 DNA is TGTGCCTGGGGGTTCTATGGGGGGCCTGAAGCTTTCTTT. The full variable domain, in which reference TRBV30 and TRBJ1-1 provide the parts outside the CDR3, is SQTIHQWPATLVQPVGSPLSLECTVEGTSNPNLYWYRQAAGRGLQLLFYSVGIGQISSEVPQNLSASRPQDRQFILSSKKLLLSDSGFYLCAWGFYGGPEAFFGQGTRLTVV.

The V call is TRBV7-9, the J call TRBJ1-1, with 9 bases identical to TRBD1. The ends lost 1 base at V and 5 bases at J; junction bases unmatched: 8. The germline gives CDR1 SEHNR, CDR2 FQNEAQ (reference sequence). This CDR3 is 16 amino acids long. DNA of the CDR3: TGTGCCAGCAGCTTAGACAGGGGGCGCCTTACTACTGAAGCTTTCTTT. Translating it yields CASSLDRGRLTTEAFF.

This rearrangement joins TRBV7-6 to TRBJ2-2, with 12 bases identical to TRBD2. Germline-derived CDR1 and CDR2 are SGHVS and FNYEAQ. This CDR3 region has 17 residues. V was clipped by 1 base and J by 5 bases; unmatched bases: 5. This CDR3 reads CASSLGLAGDWTGELFF. For the CDR3, the DNA is TGTGCCAGCAGCTTAGGACTAGCGGGAGACTGGACCGGGGAGCTGTTTTTT.

The rearrangement uses TRBV14 and TRBJ2-3, with 11 bases fitting TRBD2. The CDR3 has 18 amino acids. The germline gives CDR1 SGHDN, CDR2 FVKESK. J was trimmed by 6 bases and V by 3 bases; bases with no gene match: 14. The CDR3 region has the DNA TGTGCCAGCAGCCAGAGGACTAGCGGGCCTTGGGGGGATGATACGCAGTATTTT. Amino acids: CASSQRTSGPWGDDTQYF.

The chain has TRBV6-5 and TRBJ1-2, with D possibly TRBD1 on 5 matching bases. The V and J ends lost 6 bases and 4 bases respectively, with 12 bases between them. CDR1 is MNHEY, CDR2 SVGAGI, per germline. The CDR3 is 13 residues long. CDR3 sequence: CASRLEGSYGYTF. CDR3 nucleotide sequence: TGTGCCAGCAGATTAGAGGGGTCCTATGGCTACACCTTC.

The V gene is TRBV5-1, the J gene TRBJ1-1, with D perhaps matching TRBD1 (5 bases). Trimming took off 4 bases at V and 7 bases at J, with 14 bases between the two ends. This CDR3 comprises 13 residues. Germline CDR1 is SGHRS and CDR2 is YFSETQ. DNA for the CDR3: TGCGCCAGCAGCCCCGGGACCGCCGATGAAGCTTTCTTT. This sequence encodes CASSPGTADEAFF.

The V call is TRBV11-3, the J call TRBJ2-7; the D is unclear. The V and J ends lost 5 bases and 6 bases respectively, with 14 bases between them. Germline V gene sequence: CDR1 SGHNT, CDR2 YENEEA. The CDR3 has 13 amino acids. The CDR3 nucleotides read TGTGCCAGCAGCCGCGGAGCATTCAGCGAGCAGTACTTC. Translating it yields CASSRGAFSEQYF.

The chain carries TRBV7-2 and TRBJ2-3; D gene uncertain. Trimming took 1 base from V and 2 from J, leaving 13 bases between them. Germline V CDR1 and CDR2: SGHTA, FQGNSA. CDR3 length: 16 residues. Here the CDR3 DNA reads TGTGCCAGCAGCTTAGATCTCGGCCACACCACAGATACGCAGTATTTT. Translated: CASSLDLGHTTDTQYF.